The source of this T cell receptor beta chain is a study of beta chain features in type 1 diabetes. Expressed TCRB transcripts were sequenced, since all the RNA that had been isolated was reverse transcribed. Produced via immunoSEQ multiplex PCR; TCRdb's table is partial and in-frame only. Here the sample spans 300,000 to 400,000 clones, 10% to 15% being singletons. A heparinised blood draw that averaged about 100 mL was obtained once from each donor. Based on CD45RO/CCR7/CD25/CD127/CD95/CD27, CD4+ regulatory, stem cell-like memory, naive and central memory cells were sorted. Study results and limitations: Shortening of TCRB CDR3s, moderate but significant, appeared in all four CD4+ subsets of Type 1 diabetes patients.

The CDR3 is 16 amino acids. Germline loops: CDR1 SGHTA, CDR2 FQGNSA. V gave up 1 base and J gave up 7 bases; unmatched junction bases: 8. Of note for this clone: Its antigen is not known.

The TCR sequence derives from a man in his late teens or twenties in good health. The chain combines TRBV7-2 with TRBJ2-1; 9 bases line up with TRBD1. Sample: naive CD4+ T cells from blood. CDR3 sequence: CASSLEGTGFGNEQFF. CDR3 DNA sequence: TGTGCCAGCAGCTTAGAAGGGACAGGGTTTGGAAATGAGCAGTTCTTC.